A single sample is the source of the 20 T cell receptor beta chains below, sequenced in a study of shared clonotypes between healthy human individuals. It was CD45RO-negative cells, positively selected for CCR7, that made up naive CD8 cells, with terminally differentiated effector memory CD45RA+ cells excluded. TCRdb keeps only in-frame clones here, not all; method: immunoSEQ multiplex PCR. The data contain approximately 740,000 clones, 80% to 95% of them singletons. Specimen: naive CD8+ T cells sorted from blood. The receptors come from a man between 25 and 39 years old in good health.

This clone was counted a single time. The chain uses TRBV19 and TRBJ2-7; 12 nucleotides agree with TRBD1. The CDR3 sequence is 15 residues long. J lost 5 bases, V lost 9 bases, and 11 bases had no gene match. Per the germline V gene, CDR1 is LNHDA and CDR2 is SQIVND (reference sequence). The CDR3 loop reads CARNKTGTGGNEQYF. For the CDR3, the DNA is TGTGCCAGAAACAAGACCGGGACAGGGGGCAACGAGCAGTACTTC.

V and J are TRBV28 and TRBJ1-3, with D tentatively TRBD1 (6 bases). Germline-derived CDR1 and CDR2 are MDHEN and SYDVKM. The V end was cut by 5 bases, the J end by 0 bases, with 11 bases between. The CDR3 length is 15 residues. CDR3 coding DNA: TGTGCCAGCAGTGTACAGGGCAACTCTGGAAACACCATATATTTT. This codes for CASSVQGNSGNTIYF.

The rearrangement uses TRBV28 and TRBJ2-2, with D perhaps given as TRBD1 or TRBD2 (5 bases each). CDR1 MDHEN and CDR2 SYDVKM come from the germline V gene. V was clipped by 5 bases and J by 2 bases, with 12 bases between them. The CDR3 is made up of 15 amino acids. CDR3 DNA sequence: TGTGCCAGCAGTCCCGGGACGACTAACACCGGGGAGCTGTTTTTT. Protein sequence: CASSPGTTNTGELFF.

The chain has TRBV11-2 and TRBJ2-7, with D perhaps TRBD2 (6 bases). Looked up from germline, CDR1 is SGHAT and CDR2 is FQNNGV. The CDR3 extends over 14 amino acids. The V end lost 7 bases, the J end lost 1 base, and 14 bases lay between the germline ends. CDR3: CASTRTGESYEQYF. The CDR3 bases are TGTGCCAGCACCCGAACGGGGGAATCCTACGAGCAGTACTTC.

There are a few counts of this clone. The chain recombines TRBV6-1 with TRBJ2-7, with 8 bases identical to TRBD1. V shed 4 bases and J 3 bases; nucleotides not matched to a gene: 11. CDR3 length equals 16 residues. Germline V CDR1 and CDR2: MNHNS, SASEGT. The CDR3 loop is CASSVNPGGAGYEQYF. The CDR3 coding sequence is TGTGCCAGCAGTGTAAACCCAGGGGGCGCCGGCTACGAGCAGTACTTC.

The chain joins TRBV7-6 to TRBJ2-5; 7 bases line up with TRBD1. The CDR3 totals 14 residues. The V gene end was trimmed by 2 bases and the J gene end by 5 bases; junction bases not matched to a gene: 5. CDR1 and CDR2 (germline): SGHVS, FNYEAQ. The CDR3 sequence: CASSLTGALETQYF. For the CDR3, the DNA is TGTGCCAGCAGCTTAACAGGGGCCCTGGAGACCCAGTACTTC.

The chain couples TRBV13 to TRBJ2-7, with TRBD2 matching 13 bases. The CDR3 runs 15 residues. CDR1 and CDR2 from the germline V gene are PRHDT and FYEKMQ (reference sequence). J lost 5 bases, V lost 5 bases, and 6 bases had no gene match. Here the CDR3 reads CASSLGTSGNHEQYF. The CDR3 bases are TGTGCCAGCAGCCTTGGGACTAGCGGGAACCACGAGCAGTACTTC.

The rearrangement uses TRBV5-5 and TRBJ2-1; D might be TRBD1 (7 bases). The CDR3 is made up of 14 amino acids. Germline V gene lookup returns CDR1 SGHKS and CDR2 YYEKEE (reference sequence). V dropped 9 bases and J dropped 4 bases, with 17 bases sitting between them. CDR3 sequence (DNA): TGTGCCACCGGACCAGGGGGGCGTTACAATGAGCAGTTCTTC. Its translation: CATGPGGRYNEQFF.

This chain links TRBV4-1 with TRBJ2-6; no firm D call. CDR3 length: 16 amino acids. V was cut by 1 base and J by 3 bases, with 10 bases left in between. From germline, CDR1 is MGHRA and CDR2 YSYEKL. DNA for the CDR3: TGCGCCAGCAGCCAAGTACGGCGCAATGGGGCCAACGTCCTGACTTTC. Residues: CASSQVRRNGANVLTF.

J is TRBJ2-7 and V is TRBV5-5; D may be TRBD2 (5 bases). Germline CDR1 is SGHKS and CDR2 is YYEKEE (reference sequence). Between the trimmed V and J ends, which lost 7 bases and 2 bases, there was a span of 7 bases. The CDR3 spans 11 residues. CDR3 sequence reads: CASEGAYEQYF. DNA of the CDR3: TGTGCCAGCGAGGGAGCCTACGAGCAGTACTTC. Full variable domain (missing parts from reference TRBV5-5 and TRBJ2-7): DAGVTQSPTHLIKTRGQQVTLRCSPISGHKSVSWYQQVLGQGPQFIFQYYEKEERGRGNFPDRFSARQFPNYSSELNVNALLLGDSALYLCASEGAYEQYFGPGTRLTVT.

The rearrangement links TRBV2 to TRBJ1-3, with TRBD1 identical over 7 bases. Per germline, CDR1 SNHLY and CDR2 FYNNEI. The V gene end was trimmed by 2 bases and the J gene end by 1 base; junction bases not matched to a gene: 8. The CDR3 sequence is 17 residues long. The CDR3 sequence is CASSEYVTGMSGNTIYF. The CDR3, as DNA: TGTGCCAGCAGTGAATACGTGACAGGGATGTCTGGAAACACCATATATTTT.

The J gene is TRBJ2-7, the V gene TRBV6-6; TRBD1 is a possible D gene (7 bases). This CDR3 is 14 amino acids long. The ends were cut back, 6 bases at V and 5 bases at J, with 17 bases in the middle. Germline V lookup: CDR1 MNHNY, CDR2 SVGAGI (reference sequence). CDR3 nucleotides: TGTGCCAGCAGCCGCGACAGGGCGGGAAACGAGCAGTACTTC. Its protein is CASSRDRAGNEQYF.

V is TRBV11-2 and J is TRBJ2-7; 9 positions match TRBD2. Germline CDR1 reads SGHAT; CDR2 reads FQNNGV. J lost 4 bases, V lost 7 bases, and 8 bases had no gene match. The CDR3 runs to 14 residues. The CDR3 nucleotides read TGTGCCAGCACCACCTGGCGGGAGGGGTACGAGCAGTACTTC. This codes for CASTTWREGYEQYF.

The chain links TRBV9 to TRBJ2-6; 9 bases agree with TRBD1. Germline CDR1 reads SGDLS; CDR2 reads YYNGEE. The CDR3 covers 16 residues. Trimming removed 5 bases from V and 0 bases from J; junction bases left unmatched: 3. The CDR3 nucleotides read TGTGCCAGCAGAGGGACAGGGCCCTCTGGGGCCAACGTCCTGACTTTC. Protein: CASRGTGPSGANVLTF.

This clone was counted a single time. The rearrangement joins TRBV29-1 to TRBJ2-5; D may correspond to TRBD1 or TRBD2 (5 bases each). This CDR3 comprises 14 residues. The germline V and J ends were trimmed by 6 bases and 6 bases, with 20 bases remaining between them. The V gene's germline CDR1 is SQVTM and CDR2 ANQGSEA. The CDR3 protein is CSVSQGSGLQTQYF. CDR3 nucleotides: TGCAGCGTGAGTCAAGGGTCGGGGCTCCAGACCCAGTACTTC.

V and J are TRBV11-2 and TRBJ2-5; 8 positions agree with TRBD2. CDR1 is SGHAT, CDR2 FQNNGV, per germline. This CDR3 has 16 amino acids. Trimming at V came to 5 bases and at J to 3 bases, leaving 11 bases not matched to a gene. Here the CDR3 DNA reads TGTGCCAGCAGCCCGGTCCCGCTAGCGGGCGAAGAGACCCAGTACTTC. Translation gives CASSPVPLAGEETQYF. Full variable domain (remainder filled in from reference TRBV11-2 and TRBJ2-5): EAGVAQSPRYKIIEKRQSVAFWCNPISGHATLYWYQQILGQGPKLLIQFQNNGVVDDSQLPKDRFSAERLKGVDSTLKIQPAKLEDSAVYLCASSPVPLAGEETQYFGPGTRLLVL.

The chain couples TRBV5-5 to TRBJ1-4, with TRBD1 as a possible D gene (5 bases). The CDR3 is 19 residues long. V lost 4 bases and J 3 bases, leaving 25 bases between the germline ends. Per the germline V gene, CDR1 is SGHKS and CDR2 is YYEKEE (reference sequence). In DNA form, the CDR3 reads TGTGCCAGCAGCAAAGGCCCGACAGTTGAAACCCTAGCTAATGAAAAACTGTTTTTT. Protein sequence: CASSKGPTVETLANEKLFF.

The CDR3 DNA is TGTGCCAGCAGCAGGACAGGGGGCAGTGATCAGCCCCAGCATTTT. Protein: CASSRTGGSDQPQHF. V is TRBV7-9 and J is TRBJ1-5, with 11 nucleotides matching TRBD1. The CDR3 totals 15 residues. J gave up 5 bases and V 5 bases, and 5 bases lay outside the gene matches. Germline assignment: CDR1 SEHNR and CDR2 FQNEAQ (reference sequence).

J is TRBJ2-7 and V is TRBV14; no definite D call. CDR1 is SGHDN and CDR2 is FVKESK in the germline V gene. The CDR3 length is 13 residues. V gave up 0 bases and J gave up 3 bases, with 6 bases separating them. CDR3 residues: CASSQDSLYEQYF. The CDR3 region has the DNA TGTGCCAGCAGCCAAGATAGCCTCTACGAGCAGTACTTC.

J is TRBJ2-5 and V is TRBV25-1; possible D gene TRBD2, 6 bases. Between the trimmed V and J ends, which lost 1 base and 5 bases, there was a span of 8 bases. The CDR3 runs to 13 residues. Germline V gene data show CDR1 as MGHDK and CDR2 as SYGVNS. Here the CDR3 DNA reads TGTGCCAGCAGTGAATTTGGGGGGGAGACCCAGTACTTC. Protein: CASSEFGGETQYF.